This is a list of T cell receptor beta chains from one sample in a study of blood T cell repertoires in COVID-19. The data were produced by immunoSEQ multiplex PCR, yet TCRdb's version contains in-frame clones alone and is incomplete. The profile shows over 130,000 clones, about nine tenths of them singletons. The material sequenced was peripheral blood. The receptors come from a woman aged 55-70 years with active or convalescent COVID-19. CDR3s include the opening cysteine and the closing phenylalanine or tryptophan. Each record gives: V gene, clone size, D gene, J gene, CDR3 DNA, CDR3 protein. The D gene is left open where the match is weak. Clone size appears in some rows only: once, few, many, or a class for an expanded clone.

TRBV5-1	.	.	TRBJ1-1	TGCGCCAGCAGCCCGACAGCAACGACCACTGAAGCTTTCTTT	CASSPTATTTEAFF
TRBV29-1	.	.	TRBJ2-7	TGCAGCGTTGAATCGGAAGGGGCTCGCGAGCAGTACTTC	CSVESEGAREQYF
TRBV25-1	.	TRBD2	TRBJ2-2	TGTGCCAGCAGTGGGGCTAGCGGGGGGGCCGATGGCACCGGGGAGCTGTTTTTT	CASSGASGGADGTGELFF
TRBV18	.	TRBD1	TRBJ1-2	TGTGCCAGCTCGCCTTCCCGGCAGGGGGCATATGGCTACACCTTC	CASSPSRQGAYGYTF
TRBV30	.	.	TRBJ1-2	TGTGCCTGGAGTGTTCTGGGGGCGGGTGGCTACACCTTC	CAWSVLGAGGYTF
TRBV10-3	once	.	TRBJ1-4	TGTGCCATCAGTGTAGGGGTTAATGAAAAACTGTTTTTT	CAISVGVNEKLFF
TRBV5-8	once	TRBD1	TRBJ1-5	TGTGCCAGCAGCCCGGGGACAGTCGCTCAGCCCCAGCATTTT	CASSPGTVAQPQHF
TRBV7-9	.	.	TRBJ2-2	TGTGCCAGCAGCTCAATCGCAGGGAACACCGGGGAGCTGTTTTTT	CASSSIAGNTGELFF
TRBV19	.	TRBD2	TRBJ2-7	TGTGCCAGTAGTTTTCGGGGGGGCTACGAGCAGTACTTC	CASSFRGGYEQYF
TRBV18	.	.	TRBJ2-5	TGTGCCAGCTCACCACCGTCCAGGGGTGAGACCCAGTACTTC	CASSPPSRGETQYF
TRBV19	.	.	TRBJ1-4	TGTGCCAGTAGTTCCGAGCAACTCCAGGGAACTAATGAAAAACTGTTTTTT	CASSSEQLQGTNEKLFF
TRBV6-5	.	.	TRBJ1-4	TGTGCCAGCAGTTATGACGGGAATGAAAAACTGTTTTTT	CASSYDGNEKLFF
TRBV19	.	TRBD1	TRBJ1-2	TGTGCCAGTAGTACGGCGGGACAGAACTATGGCTACACCTTC	CASSTAGQNYGYTF
TRBV7-9	.	.	TRBJ1-1	TGTGCCAGCACCCCGCGGGACGGAATGAACACTGAAGCTTTCTTT	CASTPRDGMNTEAFF
TRBV19	.	.	TRBJ2-5	TGTGCCAGTAGCTCCTTCACCGGAGGGGCCATAGAGACCCAGTACTTC	CASSSFTGGAIETQYF
TRBV10-3	.	.	TRBJ1-2	TGTGCCATTGGAAAGGGGGATGGCTACACCTTC	CAIGKGDGYTF
TRBV7-3	.	.	TRBJ1-4	TGTGCCAGCAGCCGTCGGGGAGGAGAAAAACTGTTTTTT	CASSRRGGEKLFF
TRBV6-5	once	TRBD1	TRBJ1-4	TGTGCCAGCACCACAGGGGATGCAACTAATGAAAAACTGTTTTTT	CASTTGDATNEKLFF
TRBV12-5	once	.	TRBJ1-5	TGTGCTAGTGCCAATACAGGGCAGCCCCAGCATTTT	CASANTGQPQHF
TRBV27	.	.	TRBJ2-7	TGTGCCAGCAGTCCCCCCTACTCCAAGGGGGAGCAGTACTTC	CASSPPYSKGEQYF
TRBV5-6	.	.	TRBJ1-3	TGTGCCAGCAGCTTGGGGGGCTTTGGAAACACCATATATTTT	CASSLGGFGNTIYF
TRBV19	.	TRBD1	TRBJ1-5	TGTGCCAGTAGTATCCCGACAGGGCTGAATCAGCCCCAGCATTTT	CASSIPTGLNQPQHF
TRBV19	.	.	TRBJ2-5	TGTGCCAGTAGTATTGGCGTGGGGGGAGAGACCCAGTACTTC	CASSIGVGGETQYF
TRBV15	.	TRBD1	TRBJ1-4	TGTGCCACCAGCTTGACCCCGGGACAGGGGAATGAAAAACTGTTTTTT	CATSLTPGQGNEKLFF
TRBV27	.	TRBD1	TRBJ1-4	TGTGCCAGCTGGGACAGGGGGCGCGACGAAAAACTGTTTTTT	CASWDRGRDEKLFF
TRBV7-2	few	.	TRBJ1-1	TGTGCCAGCTTAGGCGGATACCTGAACACTGAAGCTTTCTTT	CASLGGYLNTEAFF
TRBV18	.	TRBD1	TRBJ1-2	TGTGCCAGCTCACCGTTACCTGGGACAGGCTATGGCTACACCTTC	CASSPLPGTGYGYTF
TRBV2	once	.	TRBJ1-1	TGTGCCAGCAGTTGGGGAGGGACGGACCACATGAACACTGAAGCTTTCTTT	CASSWGGTDHMNTEAFF
TRBV7-6	.	TRBD1	TRBJ1-2	TGTGCCAGCAGCTCGGCGACAGGGGATGGCTACACCTTC	CASSSATGDGYTF
TRBV7-3	.	TRBD1	TRBJ1-4	TGTGCCAGCAGCTTCGATTACCGGGACAGGGGGCAAGAGACTAATGAAAAACTGTTTTTT	CASSFDYRDRGQETNEKLFF
TRBV6-5	.	.	TRBJ1-1	TGTGCCAGCGGGACCGAAGGGGGAGCCGAAGCTTTCTTT	CASGTEGGAEAFF
TRBV9	.	.	TRBJ1-1	TGTGCCAGCAGCCGCGGGGAACGCGTGAACACTGAAGCTTTCTTT	CASSRGERVNTEAFF
TRBV12-3/TRBV12-4	once	.	TRBJ2-7	TGTGCCAGCAGCCTCGGTGGGCGCCGCGAGCAGTACTTC	CASSLGGRREQYF
TRBV5-4	.	.	TRBJ1-6	TGTGCCAGCAGCACGGGGAGTTCTTCTAGTTCACCCCTCCACTTT	CASSTGSSSSSPLHF
TRBV19	.	.	TRBJ2-7	TGTGCCAGTAGCTGGGGGCAGAACTACGAGCAGTACTTC	CASSWGQNYEQYF
TRBV5-1	.	TRBD2	TRBJ2-1	TGCGCCAGCAGCCTACGTGGGACTAGCGGGGGGTCAATACCATACAATGAGCAGTTCTTC	CASSLRGTSGGSIPYNEQFF
TRBV5-1	.	.	TRBJ2-3	TGCGCCAGCAGCGTTACAGGGTCAGATACGCAGTATTTT	CASSVTGSDTQYF
TRBV2	.	.	TRBJ2-7	TGTGCCAGCAGGAAAGGGGTCAGCTACTACGAGCAGTACTTC	CASRKGVSYYEQYF
TRBV14	few	.	TRBJ2-1	TGTGCCAGCAGCCAAGATTCGGGGGTTACCTACAATGAGCAGTTCTTC	CASSQDSGVTYNEQFF
TRBV9	.	TRBD1	TRBJ1-1	TGTGCCAGCAGCAAAACAGGACAGGGACTGAACACTGAAGCTTTCTTT	CASSKTGQGLNTEAFF
TRBV10-3	once	.	TRBJ2-7	TGTGCCATCAGTGAGTCGCTAGGGGGTTCCTACGAGCAGTACTTC	CAISESLGGSYEQYF
TRBV12-3/TRBV12-4	.	TRBD1	TRBJ1-2	TGTGCCAGCAGGGCCGGGACAGGGAACGGCTACACCTTC	CASRAGTGNGYTF
TRBV19	many	.	TRBJ1-5	TGTGCCAGTAGTATTGGAGGACAGATCAATCAGCCCCAGCATTTT	CASSIGGQINQPQHF
TRBV14	.	.	TRBJ2-1	TGTGCCAGCAGCCAAGTGAGAGGGAATGAGCAGTTCTTC	CASSQVRGNEQFF